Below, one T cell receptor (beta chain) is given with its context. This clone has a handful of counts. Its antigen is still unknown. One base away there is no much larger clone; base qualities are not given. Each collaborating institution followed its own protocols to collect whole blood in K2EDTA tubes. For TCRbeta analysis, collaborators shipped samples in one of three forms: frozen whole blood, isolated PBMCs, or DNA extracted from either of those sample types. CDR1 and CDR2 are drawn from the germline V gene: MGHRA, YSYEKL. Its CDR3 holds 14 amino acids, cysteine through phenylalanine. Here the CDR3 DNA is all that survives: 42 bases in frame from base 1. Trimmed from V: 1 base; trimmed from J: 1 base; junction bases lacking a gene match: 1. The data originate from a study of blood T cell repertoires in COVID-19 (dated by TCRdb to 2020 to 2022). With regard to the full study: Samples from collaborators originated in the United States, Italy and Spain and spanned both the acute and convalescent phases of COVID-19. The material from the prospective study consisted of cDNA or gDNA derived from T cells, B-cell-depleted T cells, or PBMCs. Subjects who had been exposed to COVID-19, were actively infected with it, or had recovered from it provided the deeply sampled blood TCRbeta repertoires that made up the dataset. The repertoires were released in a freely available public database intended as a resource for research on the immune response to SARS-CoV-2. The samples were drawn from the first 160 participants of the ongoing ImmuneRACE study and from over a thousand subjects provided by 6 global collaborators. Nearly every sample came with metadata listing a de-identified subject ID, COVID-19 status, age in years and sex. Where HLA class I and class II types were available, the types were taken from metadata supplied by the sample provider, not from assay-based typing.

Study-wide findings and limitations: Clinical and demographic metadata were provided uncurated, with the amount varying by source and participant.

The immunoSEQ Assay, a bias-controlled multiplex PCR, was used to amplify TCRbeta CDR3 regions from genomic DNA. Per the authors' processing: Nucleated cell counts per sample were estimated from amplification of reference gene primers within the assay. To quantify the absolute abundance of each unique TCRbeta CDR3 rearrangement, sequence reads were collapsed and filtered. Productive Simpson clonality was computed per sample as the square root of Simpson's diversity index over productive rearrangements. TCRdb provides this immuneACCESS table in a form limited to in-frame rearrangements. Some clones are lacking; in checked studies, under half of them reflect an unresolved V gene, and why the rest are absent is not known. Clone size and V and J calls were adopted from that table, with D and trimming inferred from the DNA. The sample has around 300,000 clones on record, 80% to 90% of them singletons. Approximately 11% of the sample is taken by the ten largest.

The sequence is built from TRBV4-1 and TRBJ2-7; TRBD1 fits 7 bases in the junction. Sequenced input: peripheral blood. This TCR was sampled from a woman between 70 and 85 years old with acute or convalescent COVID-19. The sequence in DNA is TGCGCCAGCAGCCAAGTGGGACAGTCCTACGAGCAGTACTTC. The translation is CASSQVGQSYEQYF.